Sequencing of this T cell receptor beta chain was carried out in a study of radiotherapy plus CTLA-4 blockade in lung cancer. The data were produced by immunoSEQ multiplex PCR, yet TCRdb's version contains in-frame clones alone and is incomplete. The data hold tens of thousands of clones, with roughly 73% observed a single time. Only a few counts were recorded for this clone. This CDR3 region has 15 residues. CDR1 and CDR2 (germline): MNHEY, SVGAGI. V lost 5 bases, J lost 5 bases, and 8 bases stayed unmatched. The TCR comes from a human donor with non-small cell lung cancer who had a complete response to radiotherapy plus ipilimumab. Source: peripheral blood, taken from a patient treated with radiotherapy plus ipilimumab. The V call is TRBV6-5, the J call TRBJ2-1; 8 nucleotides line up with TRBD2. CDR3 sequence: CASSRTGLGNNEQFF. In DNA form, the CDR3 reads TGTGCCAGCAGTCGTACGGGACTAGGGAACAATGAGCAGTTCTTC.